One sample yielded the 14 T cell receptor beta chains listed below, sequenced in a study of CD8+CD57+ T cells in acquired aplastic anemia (dated by TCRdb to 2017 to 2018). For sequencing, an Illumina HiSeq 2000 was employed. Profiling of TCR beta VDJ combinations and CDR3 sequences used genomic DNA as the template. In-frame beta chains were kept once TCRdb had trimmed the public reads at Q25 with fastp and called clones with MiXCR. Under each unique CDR3 protein, matching rows form one entry showing the most common genes and DNA. For this sample the table gives more than 150,000 distinct CDR3 sequences, of which around half were detected only once. Around 3% of the sample is taken by the ten largest. Input material: sorted CD4+, CD8+, or CD8+CD57+ T cells (not recorded which) from PBMCs. These receptors originate from a human donor in good health.

V is TRBV5-1 and J is TRBJ2-7, with 7 positions matching TRBD1. This CDR3 spans 15 amino acids. V shed 0 bases, J shed 2 bases, and the junction held 5 bases outside the gene matches. Germline CDR1 is SGHRS and CDR2 is YFSETQ. This CDR3 is CASSLEPGQTYEQYF. The CDR3, as DNA: TGCGCCAGCAGCTTGGAGCCGGGACAGACCTACGAGCAGTACTTC.

Concerning this clonotype: A single base separates this from a much larger clone, so it may be a read error. Written as DNA, the CDR3 is TGCGCCAGCAGCTTGGGGTATGGAGATGAAAAACTGTTTTTT. Its protein is CASSLGYGDEKLFF. V gene TRBV5-1 combines with J gene TRBJ1-4; D is unresolved. Germline V gives CDR1 SGHRS, CDR2 YFSETQ. V was trimmed by 0 bases and J by 6 bases, leaving 9 bases between them. The CDR3 runs 14 residues.

V usage is TRBV7-2 and J usage is TRBJ2-7, with a tentative D call TRBD1 (5 bases). V was cut by 5 bases and J by 3 bases, with 11 bases left in between. This CDR3 region has 13 residues. Germline CDR1 and CDR2: SGHTA and FQGNSA. The CDR3 DNA is TGTGCCAGCAGCAGGGGCCAAGACTACGAGCAGTACTTC. Protein: CASSRGQDYEQYF.

This clonotype was observed at least ten times. The chain carries TRBV5-1 and TRBJ2-5; perhaps D is TRBD1 or TRBD2 (6 bases each). Germline CDR1 and CDR2: SGHRS and YFSETQ. Trimming took off 0 bases at V and 4 bases at J, with 13 bases between the two ends. This CDR3 is 15 amino acids long. CDR3 sequence (DNA): TGCGCCAGCAGCTTGGCGGGGGCGCTGGGAGAGACCCAGTACTTC. It codes for CASSLAGALGETQYF.

The chain uses TRBV20-1 and TRBJ2-7, with D perhaps matching TRBD1 (5 bases). Trimming took 3 bases from V and 2 from J, leaving 17 bases between them. The CDR3 extends over 15 amino acids. Germline CDR1 DFQATT, CDR2 SNEGSKA (reference sequence). CDR3 amino acids: CSASLGAGVTYEQYF. The CDR3 nucleotides are TGCAGTGCTAGTCTTGGGGCAGGTGTTACCTACGAGCAGTACTTC.

Points on this clonotype: A much larger clone differs from this one at a single base, so this may be a read error. The V gene is TRBV5-1, the J gene TRBJ1-3; no clear D gene. CDR1 and CDR2 (germline): SGHRS, YFSETQ. The CDR3 runs 13 residues. CDR3 sequence: CASSVNSGNTVYF. As DNA, the CDR3 is TGCGCCAGCAGCGTGAACTCTGGAAACACCGTATATTTT.

Ten or more counts support this clonotype. V and J are TRBV7-2 and TRBJ1-5, with 7 nucleotides matching TRBD1. V dropped 1 base and J dropped 4; count of bases not matched to a gene: 4. Germline assignment: CDR1 SGHTA and CDR2 FQGNSA. The CDR3 is 15 amino acids. The CDR3 loop is CASSLVTGANQPQHF. CDR3 coding DNA: TGTGCCAGCAGCTTAGTCACAGGGGCGAATCAGCCCCAGCATTTT.

This clonotype has only a few counts. The CDR3 region is CASESTDTQYF. In nucleotides, the CDR3 is TGTGCCAGCGAGAGCACAGATACGCAGTATTTT. The rearrangement links TRBV7-2 to TRBJ2-3; D is unresolved. The CDR3 is made up of 11 amino acids. The germline V and J ends were trimmed by 8 bases and 0 bases, with 3 bases remaining between them. Germline lookup yields CDR1 SGHTA and CDR2 FQGNSA.

This clonotype was picked up a small number of times. This chain links TRBV9 with TRBJ2-1, with 9 bases identical to TRBD2. V trimming: 3 bases; J trimming: 3 bases; junction bases outside the gene matches: 1. The CDR3 sequence is 14 residues long. The germline CDR1 and CDR2 sequences are SGDLS and YYNGEE. The CDR3 here is CASSATSGYNEQFF. The CDR3 nucleotides are TGTGCCAGCAGCGCGACTAGCGGCTACAATGAGCAGTTCTTC.

This clonotype showed up many times. The J gene is TRBJ2-2, the V gene TRBV7-3; D not resolved. From germline, CDR1 is SGHTA and CDR2 FQGTGA. The CDR3 totals 16 residues. Trimming took 1 base from V and 6 from J, leaving 15 bases between them. CDR3 in amino acids: CASSLNSAPGAGELFF. The CDR3 DNA reads TGTGCCAGCAGCTTAAATTCCGCACCGGGTGCCGGGGAGCTGTTTTTT.

The chain employs TRBV24-1 and TRBJ2-1; 8 bases line up with TRBD2. Looked up from germline, CDR1 is KGHDR and CDR2 is SFDVKD. V lost 4 bases, J lost 9 bases, and 7 bases stayed unmatched. The CDR3 contains 14 residues. Written as DNA, the CDR3 is TGTGCCACCAGTGACGACGGGAGGGCTCGTGAGCAGTTCTTC. Translated: CATSDDGRAREQFF.

This CDR3 is CAISDLGTAGPQHF. CDR3 sequence (DNA): TGTGCCATCAGTGATCTGGGGACTGCAGGGCCCCAGCATTTT. V and J are TRBV10-3 and TRBJ1-5; possible D gene TRBD1, 5 bases. The V end lost 3 bases, the J end lost 9 bases, and 15 bases lay between the germline ends. Germline CDR1 is ENHRY and CDR2 is SYGVKD. CDR3 length: 14 amino acids.

This clonotype was counted once. This chain connects TRBV2 to TRBJ2-3, with 11 bases identical to TRBD2. Trimming removed 7 bases from V and 7 bases from J; junction bases left unmatched: 16. Germline V lookup: CDR1 SNHLY, CDR2 FYNNEI. CDR3 length: 17 residues. Here the CDR3 DNA reads TGTGCCAGCAAGCCGGGAGAAATAGCGGGAGGGCCAAATACGCAGTATTTT. Protein: CASKPGEIAGGPNTQYF.

With regard to this clonotype: Germline and junction disagree at one end, which may indicate a read error. The chain joins TRBV18 to TRBJ1-6; unclear D gene. The CDR3 has 16 amino acids. Germline CDR1 reads KGHSH; CDR2 reads LQKENI. The CDR3 DNA reads TGTGCCAGCTCACCAATGAGCGCTTCCTATAATTCACTCCTCCACTTT. The encoded protein is CASSPMSASYNSLLHF.